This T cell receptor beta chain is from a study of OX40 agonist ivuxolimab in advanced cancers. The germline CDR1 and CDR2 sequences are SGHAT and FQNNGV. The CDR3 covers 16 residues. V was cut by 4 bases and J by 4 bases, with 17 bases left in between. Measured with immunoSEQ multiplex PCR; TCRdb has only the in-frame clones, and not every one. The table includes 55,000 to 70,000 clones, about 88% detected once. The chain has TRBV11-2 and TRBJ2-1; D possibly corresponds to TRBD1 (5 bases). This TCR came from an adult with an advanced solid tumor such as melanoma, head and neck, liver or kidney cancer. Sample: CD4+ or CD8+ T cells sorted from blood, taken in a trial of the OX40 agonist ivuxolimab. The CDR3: CASSSQPQGSYNEQFF. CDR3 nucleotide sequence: TGTGCCAGCAGCTCCCAACCCCAGGGCTCTTACAATGAGCAGTTCTTC.